In this sample, the clone carrying this T cell receptor beta chain turned up a few times. Its antigen is as yet unknown. One entry per CDR3 protein results from TCRdb running MiXCR on the RT-PCR reads. The sample lists 530,000 or so distinct CDR3 sequences, 25% seen once, with 1.9% in the top ten. Germline trimming cut 6 bases from V and 8 bases from J; bases unmatched to any gene: 11. CDR1 is MGHDK, CDR2 SYGVNS, per germline. The length of the CDR3 is 15 residues. This sample was included in a study of response to subunit inactivated influenza vaccine. Study outcomes and limitations: Each seasonal influenza vaccination, the authors suggested, recruits few new T cells.

J is TRBJ2-1 and V is TRBV25-1; 9 bases agree with TRBD2. The sample in question was CD4+ T cells sorted from PBMCs, obtained about 5 days after vaccination. This receptor was identified in a man aged 45 to 65 who received an inactivated influenza vaccine. The CDR3, as DNA: TGTGCCAGCAGCCCAAACCTAGCGGGGATGGATGAGCAGTTCTTC. Protein product: CASSPNLAGMDEQFF.